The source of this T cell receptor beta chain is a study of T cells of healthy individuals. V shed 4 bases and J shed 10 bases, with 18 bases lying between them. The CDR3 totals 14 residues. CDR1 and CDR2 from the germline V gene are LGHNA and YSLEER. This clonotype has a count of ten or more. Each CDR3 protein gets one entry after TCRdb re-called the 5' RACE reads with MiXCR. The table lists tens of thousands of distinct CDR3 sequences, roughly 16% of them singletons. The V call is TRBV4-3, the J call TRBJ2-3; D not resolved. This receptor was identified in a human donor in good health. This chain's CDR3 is CASSRFLLSDAQYF. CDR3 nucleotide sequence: TGCGCCAGCAGCCGGTTCCTCCTGTCTGATGCGCAGTATTTT.